This is a list of T cell receptor beta chains from one sample in a study of human versus mouse CDR3 diversity and MHC coevolution. Libraries were prepared by immunoSEQ multiplex PCR; TCRdb keeps only in-frame clonotypes and omits some of them. The sample has tens of thousands of clones; approximately 94% are singletons. The sequenced sample consisted of naive CD4+ T cells from blood. All receptors derive from a person in their sixties or seventies in good health. CDR3s include the opening cysteine and the closing phenylalanine or tryptophan. A D gene is named only where the DNA matches it firmly. Only some rows state a clone size, as once, few, many or a class for expanded clones.

clone size | D gene | J gene | V gene | CDR3 protein | CDR3 DNA
. | TRBD2 | TRBJ2-7 | TRBV5-4 | CASSLPLAGGSYEQYF | TGTGCCAGCAGCTTACCCCTGGCGGGAGGATCGTACGAGCAGTACTTC
. | TRBD1 | TRBJ1-2 | TRBV27 | CASRIQGSYGYTF | TGTGCCAGCAGGATACAGGGGTCCTATGGCTACACCTTC
. | TRBD1 | TRBJ1-1 | TRBV6-5 | CASSYGQGSNTAEAFF | TGTGCCAGCAGTTACGGACAGGGTAGCAATACTGCTGAAGCTTTCTTT
. | . | TRBJ1-1 | TRBV6-6 | CASSYLDMNTEAFF | TGTGCCAGCAGTTACCTCGACATGAACACTGAAGCTTTCTTT
. | . | TRBJ2-5 | TRBV2 | CASKLGPGGETQYF | TGTGCCAGCAAACTCGGTCCGGGGGGCGAGACCCAGTACTTC
. | TRBD1 | TRBJ1-6 | TRBV11-2 | CASSPRRGQSPLHF | TGTGCCAGCAGCCCTCGAAGGGGGCAATCACCCCTCCACTTT
. | . | TRBJ2-7 | TRBV11-3 | CASSLDLSGQYF | TGTGCCAGCAGCTTAGATTTGAGTGGGCAGTACTTC
. | TRBD2 | TRBJ2-1 | TRBV5-1 | CASSSKSAGAEHEQFF | TGCGCCAGCAGCTCGAAGTCGGCGGGAGCTGAACATGAGCAGTTCTTC
once | . | TRBJ2-7 | TRBV11-3 | CASSRASYEQYF | TGTGCCAGCAGCCGCGCCTCCTACGAGCAGTACTTC
. | . | TRBJ2-3 | TRBV7-9 | CASSFVMAGRTDTQYF | TGTGCCAGCAGCTTTGTTATGGCGGGGCGCACAGATACGCAGTATTTT
. | . | TRBJ2-7 | TRBV11-2 | CASSLVDRQSYEQYF | TGTGCCAGCAGCTTAGTCGACCGACAGTCCTACGAGCAGTACTTC
. | TRBD1 | TRBJ1-5 | TRBV28 | CASSPIDRGRVPQHF | TGTGCCAGCAGTCCAATCGACAGGGGCCGGGTTCCCCAGCATTTT
. | TRBD2 | TRBJ2-1 | TRBV5-5 | CASSLGGGSLYNEQFF | TGTGCCAGCAGCTTGGGGGGCGGGAGCTTGTATAATGAGCAGTTCTTC
. | TRBD1 | TRBJ2-5 | TRBV7-3 | CASSFQGVTGETQYF | TGTGCCAGCAGCTTTCAGGGGGTGACGGGGGAGACCCAGTACTTC
. | . | TRBJ1-5 | TRBV19 | CASSIEAAGQPQHF | TGTGCCAGTAGTATAGAGGCCGCCGGGCAGCCCCAGCATTTT
. | TRBD2 | TRBJ2-1 | TRBV27 | CASSLAWTSNEQFF | TGTGCCAGCAGTTTAGCGTGGACTAGCAATGAGCAGTTCTTC
. | . | TRBJ2-1 | TRBV5-1 | CASSYSGGDYNEQFF | TGCGCCAGCAGTTATAGCGGAGGCGATTACAATGAGCAGTTCTTC
. | TRBD2 | TRBJ2-2 | TRBV7-3 | CASSLIAGDTGELFF | TGTGCCAGCAGCTTAATAGCGGGAGACACCGGGGAGCTGTTTTTT
. | . | TRBJ2-5 | TRBV9 | CASSKEAGGGETQYF | TGTGCCAGCAGCAAGGAGGCCGGAGGAGGGGAGACCCAGTACTTC
. | TRBD1 | TRBJ1-2 | TRBV7-3 | CASSPQGQGAGGYTF | TGTGCCAGCAGCCCCCAGGGACAGGGGGCAGGGGGCTACACCTTC
. | TRBD2 | TRBJ2-5 | TRBV18 | CASSPPSGTAGTQYF | TGTGCCAGCTCACCCCCTAGCGGGACCGCCGGGACCCAGTACTTC
. | . | TRBJ2-7 | TRBV18 | CASSLFWTGPGDEQYF | TGTGCCAGCTCACTCTTTTGGACAGGCCCGGGGGACGAGCAGTACTTC
. | . | TRBJ2-3 | TRBV19 | CASSIGETADTQYF | TGTGCCAGTAGTATAGGAGAAACAGCCGATACGCAGTATTTT
. | TRBD1 | TRBJ2-1 | TRBV19 | CASSGRQGAELNEQFF | TGTGCCAGTAGTGGTAGACAGGGTGCTGAACTGAATGAGCAGTTCTTC
once | TRBD2 | TRBJ2-7 | TRBV7-2 | CASSLAQVAGSYEQYF | TGTGCCAGCAGCTTAGCGCAAGTAGCGGGGTCCTACGAGCAGTACTTC
. | TRBD1 | TRBJ1-3 | TRBV11-2 | CASSITGEPGNTIYF | TGTGCCAGCAGCATTACAGGGGAACCTGGAAACACCATATATTTT
. | TRBD1 | TRBJ1-4 | TRBV5-1 | CASSQDRANEKLFF | TGCGCCAGCAGCCAGGACAGGGCTAATGAAAAACTGTTTTTT
. | . | TRBJ2-6 | TRBV6-1 | CASSEVFSESGANVLTF | TGTGCCAGCAGTGAAGTATTTTCGGAGTCTGGGGCCAACGTCCTGACTTTC
once | . | TRBJ2-7 | TRBV18 | CASSSSTGSYEQYF | TGTGCCAGCTCTTCGTCGACAGGCTCCTACGAGCAGTACTTC
. | TRBD2 | TRBJ2-5 | TRBV5-1 | CASSLVAGAEKTQYF | TGCGCCAGCAGCTTGGTGGCGGGAGCTGAGAAGACCCAGTACTTC
. | . | TRBJ1-2 | TRBV19 | CASSIRGENPKSYTF | TGTGCCAGTAGTATCCGGGGAGAAAACCCTAAAAGCTACACCTTC
. | . | TRBJ1-5 | TRBV30 | CAWSPQGNQPQHF | TGTGCCTGGAGCCCTCAGGGGAATCAGCCCCAGCATTTT
. | TRBD1 | TRBJ1-1 | TRBV19 | CASSIEDRANTEAFF | TGTGCCAGTAGTATAGAAGACAGGGCGAACACTGAAGCTTTCTTT
. | TRBD2 | TRBJ2-3 | TRBV19 | CASSTAGGPTDTQYF | TGTGCCAGTAGTACGGCGGGAGGGCCGACAGATACGCAGTATTTT
. | TRBD1 | TRBJ1-5 | TRBV18 | CASSPPSGQGYQPQHF | TGTGCCAGCTCACCACCCTCCGGACAGGGGTATCAGCCCCAGCATTTT
. | TRBD1 | TRBJ1-2 | TRBV7-8 | CASSILGQGKNYGYTF | TGTGCCAGCAGCATACTAGGACAGGGGAAAAACTATGGCTACACCTTC
. | . | TRBJ1-5 | TRBV5-4 | CASSLQGSPQPQHF | TGTGCCAGCAGCTTACAGGGCTCCCCTCAGCCCCAGCATTTT
. | TRBD2 | TRBJ2-1 | TRBV4-1 | CASSQSLAGGPITNSYNEQFF | TGCGCCAGCAGCCAATCCCTGGCGGGAGGCCCTATTACGAACTCCTACAATGAGCAGTTCTTC
once | TRBD2 | TRBJ2-1 | TRBV14 | CASSQGREGDNEQFF | TGTGCCAGCAGCCAAGGGCGGGAGGGCGACAATGAGCAGTTCTTC
. | . | TRBJ1-1 | TRBV6-1 | CASSEKGDREAEAFF | TGTGCCAGCAGTGAAAAGGGTGACAGAGAGGCTGAAGCTTTCTTT
. | TRBD2 | TRBJ2-3 | TRBV9 | CASSVGLAGAGLTDTQYF | TGTGCCAGCAGCGTGGGACTAGCGGGAGCGGGGCTCACAGATACGCAGTATTTT
. | . | TRBJ1-1 | TRBV11-3 | CASSLPAGVKTEAFF | TGTGCCAGCAGCCTCCCCGCAGGGGTAAAGACTGAAGCTTTCTTT
. | TRBD1 | TRBJ1-6 | TRBV6-5 | CASRGRDSDNSPLHF | TGTGCCAGCAGAGGCCGGGACAGCGATAATTCACCCCTCCACTTT
once | . | TRBJ2-5 | TRBV18 | CASSPPSGVRETQYF | TGTGCCAGCTCACCACCGTCAGGGGTCCGAGAGACCCAGTACTTC
. | TRBD1 | TRBJ1-1 | TRBV11-3 | CASSLAQGDDAEAFF | TGTGCCAGCAGCCTAGCTCAGGGGGACGACGCTGAAGCTTTCTTT
. | . | TRBJ2-4 | TRBV11-2 | CASSLVAPPKNIQYF | TGTGCCAGCAGCTTAGTAGCCCCACCCAAAAACATTCAGTACTTC
. | TRBD2 | TRBJ2-1 | TRBV7-3 | CASSSGLGFGDEQFF | TGTGCCAGCAGCTCCGGACTAGGGTTTGGGGATGAGCAGTTCTTC
. | . | TRBJ2-5 | TRBV29-1 | CSVAGEETQYF | TGCAGCGTTGCAGGGGAAGAGACCCAGTACTTC
. | TRBD1 | TRBJ1-3 | TRBV19 | CASSIGGTGPGNTIYF | TGTGCCAGTAGTATAGGGGGGACAGGCCCTGGAAACACCATATATTTT
. | . | TRBJ2-7 | TRBV2 | CASSGAPGTTAEQYF | TGTGCCAGCAGTGGCGCCCCAGGGACAACTGCCGAGCAGTACTTC
. | TRBD2 | TRBJ2-7 | TRBV5-1 | CASSALTSGSDEQYF | TGCGCCAGCAGCGCCCTGACTAGCGGGAGTGACGAGCAGTACTTC
. | . | TRBJ2-7 | TRBV18 | CASSPDGSYEQYF | TGTGCCAGCTCACCAGATGGGAGTTATGAGCAGTACTTC
. | . | TRBJ1-2 | TRBV5-1 | CASSSQGVNYGYTF | TGCGCCAGCAGCTCGCAGGGCGTGAACTATGGCTACACCTTC
. | . | TRBJ1-3 | TRBV23-1 | CASSQSQPGSGNTIYF | TGCGCCAGCAGTCAGAGTCAGCCGGGCTCTGGAAACACCATATATTTT
. | . | TRBJ2-6 | TRBV19 | CASSGSHSGANVLTF | TGTGCCAGTAGCGGGAGCCACTCTGGGGCCAACGTCCTGACTTTC
. | . | TRBJ1-1 | TRBV7-2 | CASSLMGGAGSEAFF | TGTGCCAGCAGCTTAATGGGCGGGGCGGGATCTGAAGCTTTCTTT